The source of this TCR beta chain is a study of CD8 T cells in Susac syndrome. Sequencing targeted TCR beta in blood CD8+ and CD4+ T cells. Controls matched for age and sex were healthy donors. The CD8+ and CD4+ T cells were isolated magnetically using a negative isolation approach, whereas the TEMRA cells were enriched by FACS. Germline-derived CDR1 and CDR2 are SQVTM and ANQGSEA. Trimming cost V 6 bases and J 7 bases, with 6 bases left between them. This CDR3 contains 10 residues. When the RNA was reverse transcribed, random hexamers were used with an input of roughly 0.45 to 1 ug. Amplification of TCR beta CDR3 across 54 Vbeta and 13 Jbeta was performed with immunoSEQ multiplex PCR. TCRdb redid the calling of the immunoSEQ multiplex PCR reads with MiXCR, one entry per CDR3 protein. Among around 160,000 distinct CDR3 sequences, 85% to 95% were seen once, and the ten largest hold approximately 0.14%.

The rearrangement joins TRBV29-1 to TRBJ1-4, with unresolved D. The sequence was collected from a human donor in good health. The sequencing input was CD4+ T cells from PBMCs. This CDR3 is CSVFSEKLFF. The CDR3, as DNA: TGCAGCGTCTTCTCTGAAAAACTGTTTTTT.